This TCR beta chain emerged from a study of blood T cell repertoires in COVID-19. Trimming removed 0 bases from V and 6 bases from J; junction bases left unmatched: 0. From germline, CDR1 is MNHEY and CDR2 SVGAGI. The CDR3 loop spans 13 amino acids. Repertoires were generated with immunoSEQ multiplex PCR, while TCRdb's copy carries only in-frame clones and drops some. Of 150,000 to 200,000 clones in the sample, more than 85% were seen once. The source material was PBMCs or T cells enriched from blood (not recorded which). The genes are TRBV6-5 and TRBJ2-7; 9 bases are shared with TRBD1. The sequence was obtained from a woman aged 40-49 years in a cohort exposed to, infected with or recovered from COVID-19 (not recorded which). Written as DNA, the CDR3 is TGTGCCAGCAGTTACTCGGACAGGGGCGAGCAGTACTTC. Translated: CASSYSDRGEQYF.